These 21 T cell receptor beta chains originate from one sample sequenced in a study of blood T cell repertoires in COVID-19. Only in-frame clones appear in the TCRdb table, and some are missing; sequencing was by immunoSEQ multiplex PCR. The sample yields about 28,000 clones, 85% to 95% seen once. Sequencing was carried out using peripheral blood. These receptors were taken from a woman aged 70 to 79 with COVID-19, enrolled during active disease.

The chain has TRBV11-3 and TRBJ2-5, with TRBD1 as a possible D gene (5 bases). V was shortened by 4 bases and J by 1 base, with 19 bases between the two germline ends. The V gene's germline CDR1 is SGHNT and CDR2 YENEEA. The CDR3 loop spans 17 amino acids. The CDR3 DNA follows: TGTGCCAGCAGCTCTGGCAGGGAATCGTTAATCCAAGAGACCCAGTACTTC. The encoded protein is CASSSGRESLIQETQYF.

This chain connects TRBV6-1 to TRBJ1-2; 8 bases map to TRBD1. V gave up 3 bases and J gave up 4 bases; unmatched junction bases: 7. This CDR3 has 15 amino acids. Germline-derived CDR1 and CDR2 are MNHNS and SASEGT. Here the CDR3 reads CASSERDRRSYGYTF. The CDR3 nucleotides are TGTGCCAGCAGTGAGAGGGACAGGAGGTCCTATGGCTACACCTTC.

J is TRBJ2-5 and V is TRBV3-1 (or the pseudogene TRBV3-2); possibly TRBD1 for D (5 bases). From germline, CDR1 is LGHDT and CDR2 YNNKEL (reference sequence). The CDR3 contains 14 residues. The V and J ends lost 3 bases and 5 bases respectively, with 13 bases between them. The CDR3 spells CASSQVQGRETQYF. Written as DNA, the CDR3 is TGTGCCAGCAGCCAGGTGCAGGGCCGTGAGACCCAGTACTTC.

This sequence joins TRBV30 and TRBJ1-2; TRBD1 might be the D (6 bases). Germline-derived CDR1 and CDR2 are GTSNPN and SVGIG (reference sequence). The V gene lost 4 bases and the J gene lost 7 bases, with 10 bases spanning the gap. The length of the CDR3 is 11 residues. As DNA, the CDR3 is TGTGCCTGGACGACAGGTGGTGGCTACACCTTC. This codes for CAWTTGGGYTF.

J is TRBJ2-1 and V is TRBV4-1, with TRBD2 matching over 9 bases. CDR1 is MGHRA, CDR2 YSYEKL, per germline. There are 15 residues in the CDR3. Trimming at V came to 2 bases and at J to 5 bases, leaving 4 bases not matched to a gene. Here the CDR3 reads CASSQTSGYDNEQFF. The CDR3 coding sequence is TGCGCCAGCAGCCAAACTAGCGGGTACGACAATGAGCAGTTCTTC.

V is TRBV5-1 and J is TRBJ1-5, with a tentative D call TRBD1 (5 bases). The V gene lost 4 bases and the J gene lost 8 bases, with 19 bases spanning the gap. CDR1 is SGHRS, CDR2 YFSETQ, per germline. This CDR3 spans 15 amino acids. Here the CDR3 DNA reads TGCGCCAGCAGCACTTCGGACCCTTCCAGGGAGCCCCAGCATTTT. The encoded protein is CASSTSDPSREPQHF.

The chain is built from TRBV24-1 and TRBJ2-1; the match to TRBD2 covers 8 bases. The trim removed 4 bases at V and 3 bases at J, leaving 13 bases unmatched. CDR1 is KGHDR and CDR2 is SFDVKD in the germline V gene. CDR3 length equals 18 residues. The DNA of the CDR3 is TGTGCCACCAGTGACCTCCATGAAAGCGGGAGCCTCTACAATGAGCAGTTCTTC. Protein: CATSDLHESGSLYNEQFF.

This clone came up once. The chain couples TRBV5-1 to TRBJ2-2; D is uncertain. Trimming took off 0 bases at V and 0 bases at J, with 6 bases between the two ends. CDR3 length: 15 amino acids. Germline CDR1 reads SGHRS; CDR2 reads YFSETQ. The CDR3 DNA is TGCGCCAGCAGCTTGGACGGAGCGAACACCGGGGAGCTGTTTTTT. Encoded protein: CASSLDGANTGELFF.

The rearrangement links TRBV6-5 to TRBJ2-2; D is ambiguous. V lost 6 bases to trimming and J lost 5 bases, with 7 bases between them. The CDR3 spans 12 residues. CDR1 is MNHEY, CDR2 SVGAGI, per germline. The CDR3 bases are TGTGCCAGCAGGCTACCTACCGGGGAGCTGTTTTTT. It specifies CASRLPTGELFF.

The V call is TRBV15, the J call TRBJ2-2; unclear D gene. CDR3 size: 14 residues. CDR1 is LNHNV and CDR2 is YYDKDF in the germline V gene (reference sequence). The V end was cut by 1 base, the J end by 6 bases, with 9 bases between. CDR3 amino acids: CATSRVSGSGELFF. The CDR3 DNA reads TGTGCCACCAGCAGAGTATCAGGATCCGGGGAGCTGTTTTTT.

The chain carries TRBV28 and TRBJ2-3; perhaps TRBD2 as D (6 bases). CDR3 length: 15 amino acids. Trimming removed 2 bases from V and 3 bases from J, with 12 bases in between. Germline V lookup: CDR1 MDHEN, CDR2 SYDVKM. CDR3 DNA: TGTGCCAGCAGTTTAGTGGGAGGTAGGACAGATACGCAGTATTTT. It is translated as CASSLVGGRTDTQYF.

The CDR3 spells CASSQSDRVGQPQHF. The CDR3 bases are TGTGCCAGCAGCCAATCGGACAGGGTAGGTCAGCCCCAGCATTTT. V and J are TRBV3-1 (or the pseudogene TRBV3-2) and TRBJ1-5; 8 bases fit TRBD1. Germline CDR1 reads LGHDT; CDR2 reads YNNKEL (reference sequence). V trimming: 2 bases; J trimming: 6 bases; junction bases outside the gene matches: 6. The CDR3 is 15 amino acids.

The gene calls are TRBV18 and TRBJ2-1; no firm D call. CDR1 KGHSH and CDR2 LQKENI come from the germline V gene. The CDR3 has 13 amino acids. Trimming shortened V by 0 bases and J by 4 bases, and 4 bases separated the two germline ends. The CDR3 DNA follows: TGTGCCAGCTCACCACCCCCGTACAATGAGCAGTTCTTC. Amino acid sequence: CASSPPPYNEQFF.

The chain recombines TRBV7-2 with TRBJ2-5, with TRBD2 identical over 12 bases. V shed 5 bases, J shed 3 bases, and the junction held 10 bases outside the gene matches. This CDR3 is built from 17 residues. Germline assignment: CDR1 SGHTA and CDR2 FQGNSA. The CDR3 bases are TGTGCCAGCAGCCCACCGACTAGCGGGAGAGGGGAAGAGACCCAGTACTTC. Translating it yields CASSPPTSGRGEETQYF. Using reference TRBV7-2 and TRBJ2-5 for the parts outside the CDR3, the full variable domain is GAGVSQSPSNKVTEKGKDVELRCDPISGHTALYWYRQSLGQGLEFLIYFQGNSAPDKSGLPSDRFSAERTGGSVSTLTIQRTQQEDSAVYLCASSPPTSGRGEETQYFGPGTRLLVL.

The chain combines TRBV7-3 with TRBJ2-1; D may be TRBD2 (6 bases). The length of the CDR3 is 16 residues. V lost 5 bases and J lost 0, with 14 bases in between. CDR1 is SGHTA, CDR2 FQGTGA, per germline. CDR3 nucleotides: TGTGCCAGCAGCCTTCTTAGCGGAAGCTCCTACAATGAGCAGTTCTTC. Encoded protein: CASSLLSGSSYNEQFF.

This clone was detected only a few times. V is TRBV9 and J is TRBJ2-1, with 15 bases aligning to TRBD2. The ends lost 6 bases at V and 8 bases at J; junction bases unmatched: 6. The CDR3 covers 15 residues. Germline CDR1 is SGDLS and CDR2 is YYNGEE. For the CDR3, the DNA is TGTGCCAGCAACGGACTAGCGGGAGGGCCTGATGAGCAGTTCTTC. Its translation: CASNGLAGGPDEQFF.

The CDR3 DNA reads TGTGCCAGCCGGACAGGGGGCATATTGAACACTGAAGCTTTCTTT. This encodes CASRTGGILNTEAFF. The V and J genes are TRBV6-5 and TRBJ1-1; 11 nucleotides agree with TRBD1. V was pared by 8 bases and J by 0 bases, with 5 bases of the junction left unmatched. Per germline, CDR1 MNHEY and CDR2 SVGAGI. This CDR3 comprises 15 residues.

The V and J genes are TRBV5-1 and TRBJ2-7; TRBD2 matches 7 bases. CDR1 and CDR2 from the germline V gene are SGHRS and YFSETQ. CDR3 size: 15 residues. V gave up 1 base and J gave up 4 bases; unmatched junction bases: 8. CDR3 coding DNA: TGCGCCAGCAGCTTGAATGGCGGGGGAACGTACGAGCAGTACTTC. Translated, it gives CASSLNGGGTYEQYF.

The rearrangement uses TRBV7-5 and TRBJ2-7; the table's D call of TRBD2 was not tested on the DNA. TRBV7-5 is a documented pseudogene. The CDR3 length is 16 residues. The CDR3 DNA reads as TGTGCCAGAAGCATCGAGGGCAGGGAGGTAACCTACGAGCAGTACTTC. Its translation is CARSIEGREVTYEQYF.

The genes are TRBV11-2 and TRBJ2-3, with D unclear. From germline, CDR1 is SGHAT and CDR2 FQNNGV. This CDR3 is 14 amino acids long. Trimming shortened V by 3 bases and J by 2 bases, and 9 bases separated the two germline ends. CDR3 nucleotide sequence: TGTGCCAGCAGCTTTTTACTCACCACAGATACGCAGTATTTT. Translation gives CASSFLLTTDTQYF.

The rearrangement joins TRBV7-9 to TRBJ2-7; perhaps TRBD2 as D (6 bases). CDR1 and CDR2 from the germline V gene are SEHNR and FQNEAQ (reference sequence). The CDR3 extends over 13 amino acids. V was shortened by 4 bases and J by 6 bases, with 13 bases between the two germline ends. The CDR3 DNA reads as TGTGCCAGCAGCTCGGGAGATGGGAGCGAGCAGTACTTC. Amino acid sequence: CASSSGDGSEQYF.